The source of this TCR beta chain is a study of early stage breast cancer tumors. The study, taken as a whole, reports: Tumors had about 2.5-fold higher T cell density and higher clonality than adjacent normal breast tissue. Enriched TCRB sequences shared across patients were mostly commonly generated sequences.

Some clones are missing from TCRdb's copy, which holds only in-frame ones; the method was immunoSEQ multiplex PCR. The sample includes over 7,000 clones, roughly 77% of them seen just once. This normal breast sample came from a site roughly 1.9-4.5 cm away from the tumor. In regard to this clone: The antigen is not known.

The germline gives CDR1 SGHDT, CDR2 YYEEEE. V lost 0 bases to trimming and J lost 3 bases; unmatched junction nucleotides: 3. The CDR3 is made up of 14 amino acids. The source of this sequence is a person aged 55 to 70 with breast cancer. The chain is built from TRBV5-6 and TRBJ2-7; TRBD1 aligns across 7 bases. The material sequenced was normal breast tissue next to the tumor. CDR3 amino acids: CASSLGTGYYEQYF. The CDR3 region has the DNA TGTGCCAGCAGCTTGGGGACAGGATACTACGAGCAGTACTTC.